These 9 T cell receptor beta chains share one sample of origin, sequenced in a study of cytomegalovirus exposure and HLA in healthy donors. PCR involved 60 Vbeta and 13 Jbeta primers. TCRdb's table, derived via immunoSEQ multiplex PCR, lists solely in-frame clones and lacks some. The sample shows about 190,000 clones, roughly 80% of them seen only once. The sequenced sample was PBMCs. The receptor set was obtained from a boy aged 5 to 17 in good health and CMV-seronegative.

The chain combines TRBV4-3 with TRBJ1-3; no clear D gene. This CDR3 has 17 residues. Trimming pared 0 bases from V and 0 bases from J, leaving 12 bases between. The germline V gene encodes CDR1 LGHNA and CDR2 YSLEER. CDR3 protein: CASSQDTGFHSGNTIYF. DNA for the CDR3: TGCGCCAGCAGCCAAGACACCGGGTTCCACTCTGGAAACACCATATATTTT.

A note on this clone: In the same sample, other DNA sequences code for this CDR3. J is TRBJ2-7 and V is TRBV4-1; D uncertain. V lost 1 base to trimming and J lost 3 bases, with 7 bases between them. This CDR3 is built from 13 residues. Germline values: CDR1 MGHRA, CDR2 YSYEKL. In nucleotides, the CDR3 is TGCGCCAGCAGCCAAGGTACGAGCTACGAGCAGTACTTC. Translating gives CASSQGTSYEQYF.

This chain uses TRBV6-4 with TRBJ2-1; weak D call: TRBD1 (6 bases). CDR1 and CDR2 from the germline V gene are MRHNA and SNTAGT. V dropped 5 bases and J dropped 5 bases, with 13 bases sitting between them. This CDR3 has 14 residues. The CDR3 DNA follows: TGTGCCAGCAGTACACAGGGTGAGAACAATGAGCAGTTCTTC. Its protein is CASSTQGENNEQFF.

CDR3 bases: TGTGCCAGCAGCCAGCTTGAGACAGGGGGTAATGAAAAACTGTTTTTT. This sequence encodes CASSQLETGGNEKLFF. The V call is TRBV4-2, the J call TRBJ1-4; 9 positions match TRBD1. Germline loops: CDR1 LGHNA, CDR2 YNFKEQ. This CDR3 is 16 amino acids long. J gave up 4 bases and V 3 bases, and 6 bases lay outside the gene matches.

The chain carries TRBV4-1 and TRBJ1-6; no clear D gene. This CDR3 contains 15 residues. The germline V gene encodes CDR1 MGHRA and CDR2 YSYEKL. With 5 bases removed from V and 14 bases from J, the gap between germline ends came to 22 bases. The CDR3: CASSREEFLPLTLHF. CDR3 sequence (DNA): TGCGCCAGCAGCAGAGAAGAGTTTCTGCCCTTGACCCTCCACTTT.

This clone was seen more than once but under ten times. V and J are TRBV7-9 and TRBJ2-5; TRBD2 matches 7 bases. The germline V gene has CDR1 SEHNR and CDR2 FQNEAQ (reference sequence). Trimming cost V 5 bases and J 7 bases; bases outside gene matches: 1. This CDR3 is 11 amino acids long. The DNA for the CDR3 is TGTGCCAGCAGCAGGGAGGGGACCCAGTACTTC. It is translated as CASSREGTQYF.

The chain uses TRBV12-5 and TRBJ1-1, with a weak D call TRBD1 (6 bases). Between the trimmed V and J ends, which lost 5 bases and 7 bases, there was a span of 14 bases. The V gene's germline CDR1 is LGHNT and CDR2 FRNRAP. There are 13 residues in the CDR3. CDR3: CASGPRGDNEAFF. Here the CDR3 DNA reads TGTGCTAGTGGTCCCCGGGGGGACAATGAAGCTTTCTTT.

This clone appeared a few times. The chain joins TRBV19 to TRBJ2-1, with 14 bases matching TRBD2. The germline V gene has CDR1 LNHDA and CDR2 SQIVND (reference sequence). V was pared by 6 bases and J by 8 bases, with 12 bases of the junction left unmatched. The CDR3 sequence is 17 residues long. The CDR3 reads CASRRKTSGRVYDEQFF. CDR3 in DNA: TGTGCCAGTAGGAGGAAGACTAGCGGGAGGGTGTACGATGAGCAGTTCTTC.

The chain joins TRBV19 to TRBJ2-7; D not resolved. CDR3 length equals 15 residues. Trimming removed 3 bases from V and 1 base from J, with 13 bases in between. Germline V CDR1 and CDR2: LNHDA, SQIVND (reference sequence). This CDR3 is CASSIGGYSSYEQYF. The CDR3 DNA reads TGTGCCAGTAGTATTGGCGGATACTCATCCTACGAGCAGTACTTC.